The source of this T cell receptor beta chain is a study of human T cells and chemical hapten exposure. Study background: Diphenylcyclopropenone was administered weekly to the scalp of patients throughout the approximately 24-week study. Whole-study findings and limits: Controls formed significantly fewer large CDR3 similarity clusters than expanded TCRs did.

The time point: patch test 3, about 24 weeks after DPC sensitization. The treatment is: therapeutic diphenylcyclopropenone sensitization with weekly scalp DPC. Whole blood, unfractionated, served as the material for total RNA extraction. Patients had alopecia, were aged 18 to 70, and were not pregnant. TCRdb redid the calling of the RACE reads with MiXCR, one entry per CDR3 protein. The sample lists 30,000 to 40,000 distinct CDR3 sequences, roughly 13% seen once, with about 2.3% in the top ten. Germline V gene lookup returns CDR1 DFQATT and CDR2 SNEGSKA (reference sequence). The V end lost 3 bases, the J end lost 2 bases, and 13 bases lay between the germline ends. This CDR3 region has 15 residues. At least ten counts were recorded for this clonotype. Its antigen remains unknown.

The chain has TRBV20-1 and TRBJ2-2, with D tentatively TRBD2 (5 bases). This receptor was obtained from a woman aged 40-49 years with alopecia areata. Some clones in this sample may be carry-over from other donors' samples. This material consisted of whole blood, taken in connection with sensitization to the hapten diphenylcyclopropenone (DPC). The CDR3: CSASRPGINTGELFF. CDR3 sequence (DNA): TGCAGTGCTAGTAGACCGGGAATTAACACCGGGGAGCTGTTTTTT.